Each of the 29 T cell receptor beta chains below was sequenced from the same sample in a study of cytotoxic CD8 clonotypes in ibrutinib-treated CLL. Profiling relied on immunoSEQ multiplex PCR, and the TCRdb table lists in-frame clones only, not all of them. The repertoire holds around 150,000 clones, with more than 65% as singletons. This sample comprised PBMCs, obtained after 12 months of ibrutinib treatment. The receptors shown here come from a human donor with chronic lymphocytic leukemia.

Turning to this clone: Other DNA sequences in the same sample also yield this CDR3. The chain recombines TRBV28 with TRBJ2-7, with D unresolved. CDR1 and CDR2 from the germline V gene are MDHEN and SYDVKM. V was pared by 6 bases and J by 4 bases, with 4 bases between. CDR3 length: 10 amino acids. The CDR3 coding sequence is TGTGCCAGCAGCCATTACGAGCAGTACTTC. Encoded protein: CASSHYEQYF.

This sequence joins TRBV27 and TRBJ1-4; the D is unclear. In germline, CDR1 is MNHEY, CDR2 SMNVEV (reference sequence). The CDR3 has 15 residues. V dropped 2 bases and J dropped 5 bases, with 12 bases sitting between them. This CDR3 reads CASSLDSAVNEKLFF. For the CDR3, the DNA is TGTGCCAGCAGTTTAGATTCGGCAGTAAATGAAAAACTGTTTTTT.

The rearrangement uses TRBV18 and TRBJ2-7; TRBD1 matches 8 bases. V lost 4 bases, J lost 9 bases, and 14 bases stayed unmatched. Germline V gene lookup returns CDR1 KGHSH and CDR2 LQKENI. This CDR3 has 15 amino acids. The CDR3 loop is CASSRTTGEQNRQYF. The CDR3, as DNA: TGTGCCAGCTCACGGACGACAGGGGAGCAAAATCGGCAGTACTTC. Supplemented by reference TRBV18 and TRBJ2-7, the full variable domain reads NAGVMQNPRHLVRRRGQEARLRCSPMKGHSHVYWYRQLPEEGLKFMVYLQKENIIDESGMPKERFSAEFPKEGPSILRIQQVVRGDSAAYFCASSRTTGEQNRQYFGPGTRLTVT.

The chain couples TRBV2 to TRBJ2-2; the match to TRBD1 covers 10 bases. V gave up 3 bases and J gave up 6 bases; unmatched junction bases: 10. Germline assignment: CDR1 SNHLY and CDR2 FYNNEI. The CDR3 is 17 amino acids. In DNA, the CDR3 is TGTGCCAGCAGTGATCGTGGGACAGGGGTACGGGCCGGGGAGCTGTTTTTT. Protein product: CASSDRGTGVRAGELFF.

A single count supports this clone. The V call is TRBV6-5, the J call TRBJ1-1; 9 bases line up with TRBD1. V lost 8 bases to trimming and J lost 5 bases; unmatched junction nucleotides: 6. This CDR3 is built from 13 residues. From germline, CDR1 is MNHEY and CDR2 SVGAGI. Here the CDR3 reads CASGQGTGTEAFF. CDR3 DNA: TGTGCCAGCGGTCAAGGGACAGGGACTGAAGCTTTCTTT.

V is TRBV2 and J is TRBJ1-5; a weak D match, TRBD1 (5 bases). The CDR3 has 15 residues. CDR1 and CDR2 from the germline V gene are SNHLY and FYNNEI. V was trimmed by 7 bases and J by 0 bases, leaving 13 bases between them. DNA for the CDR3: TGTGCCAGCACGCCCGGGGCAGATAGCAATCAGCCCCAGCATTTT. Translating gives CASTPGADSNQPQHF. The complete variable domain, with remaining parts taken from reference TRBV2 and TRBJ1-5, reads EPEVTQTPSHQVTQMGQEVILRCVPISNHLYFYWYRQILGQKVEFLVSFYNNEISEKSEIFDDQFSVERPDGSNFTLKIRSTKLEDSAMYFCASTPGADSNQPQHFGDGTRLSIL.

V is TRBV21-1 and J is TRBJ1-5; TRBD1 was called by the table and not checked on the DNA. TRBV21-1 is a listed pseudogene. The CDR3 has 16 amino acids. In DNA form, the CDR3 reads TGTGCCAGCAGCTTACTACCGGGACAGGAAGGGCAGCCCCAGCATTTT. It encodes CASSLLPGQEGQPQHF.

The chain uses TRBV5-4 and TRBJ2-1; TRBD1 matches 11 bases. Trimming cost V 0 bases and J 8 bases; bases outside gene matches: 7. The CDR3 has 16 amino acids. CDR1 is SGHNT, CDR2 YYREEE, per germline (reference sequence). CDR3 sequence (DNA): TGTGCCAGCAGCTTGGCCGGGACAGGGGGACGGCATGAGCAGTTCTTC. This translates into CASSLAGTGGRHEQFF.

DNA for the CDR3: TGCGCCAGCAGCCAAGAATGGGTAGCGGGAATATACGAGCAGTACTTC. Translating gives CASSQEWVAGIYEQYF. The chain has TRBV4-1 and TRBJ2-7, with 8 bases matching TRBD2. Germline assignment: CDR1 MGHRA and CDR2 YSYEKL. CDR3 length: 16 residues. Trimming cost V 0 bases and J 4 bases; bases outside gene matches: 8.

CDR3 in DNA: TGCGCCAGCAGCCAAGATGTAGGGGGAGGGGCAGATACGCAGTATTTT. Translation gives CASSQDVGGGADTQYF. This chain joins TRBV4-3 and TRBJ2-3; D possibly corresponds to TRBD2 (7 bases). In germline, CDR1 is LGHNA, CDR2 YSLEER. The V end lost 0 bases, the J end lost 4 bases, and 14 bases lay between the germline ends. The CDR3 is 16 amino acids.

This chain joins TRBV5-1 and TRBJ2-1; 9 bases are shared with TRBD2. V lost 2 bases, J lost 5 bases, and 5 bases stayed unmatched. Germline V lookup: CDR1 SGHRS, CDR2 YFSETQ. The CDR3 length is 15 residues. CDR3 in DNA: TGCGCCAGCAGCTTAGGCGGGAGGGCCGACAATGAGCAGTTCTTC. Translating gives CASSLGGRADNEQFF.

This clone was detected only a few times. The CDR3 protein is CAWSTSNYGYTF. The CDR3 DNA is TGTGCCTGGTCCACCTCTAACTATGGCTACACCTTC. J is TRBJ1-2 and V is TRBV30; D not resolved. This CDR3 has 12 residues. Per germline, CDR1 GTSNPN and CDR2 SVGIG (reference sequence). Deletions cut 5 bases from V and 0 bases from J, with 7 bases between.

The chain links TRBV18 to TRBJ2-3; D remains unclear. CDR3 length: 12 amino acids. V was clipped by 3 bases and J by 4 bases, with 5 bases between them. CDR1 and CDR2 (germline): KGHSH, LQKENI. The CDR3 DNA sequence: TGTGCCAGCTCACCGAGAGCAGATACGCAGTATTTT. It encodes CASSPRADTQYF.

The gene calls are TRBV6-1 and TRBJ2-2; D call uncertain. Trimming left V 5 bases short and J 13 bases short, with 11 bases between. CDR1 is MNHNS, CDR2 SASEGT, per germline. The CDR3 has 11 residues. The CDR3 bases are TGTGCCAGCAGTTCGGCGTTAGGGCTGTTTTTT. Translated, it gives CASSSALGLFF.

A note on this clone: This CDR3 is missing its conserved last phenylalanine or tryptophan, likely due to a read error. The limits of the CDR3 on the DNA are not certain, so only TCRdb's listed CDR3 is given. The V and J genes are TRBV6-5 and TRBJ1-2; TRBD1 was called by the table and not checked on the DNA. The CDR3 adds up to 14 amino acids, both ends counted. CDR1 is MNHEY, CDR2 SVGAGI, per germline. CDR3 protein: CASSYSAGTPKVLS.

The J gene is TRBJ1-5, the V gene TRBV9, with TRBD1 identical over 11 bases. CDR1 is SGDLS, CDR2 YYNGEE, per germline. V was clipped by 8 bases and J by 8 bases; unmatched bases: 18. The CDR3 is made up of 17 amino acids. CDR3 region: CARIRGQGAPIVEPQHF. As DNA, the CDR3 is TGTGCCAGGATCCGAGGACAGGGGGCGCCGATAGTGGAGCCCCAGCATTTT.

The V gene is TRBV7-3, the J gene TRBJ2-1, with TRBD2 matching 7 bases. Germline lookup yields CDR1 SGHTA and CDR2 FQGTGA. V trimming: 0 bases; J trimming: 8 bases; junction bases outside the gene matches: 7. The CDR3 is made up of 15 amino acids. Here the CDR3 DNA reads TGTGCCAGCAGCTTAACGGGCGGGAGCTATGATGAGCAGTTCTTC. It codes for CASSLTGGSYDEQFF.

This chain joins TRBV27 and TRBJ2-1, with 8 bases fitting TRBD2. J gave up 3 bases and V 2 bases, and 6 bases lay outside the gene matches. Germline CDR1 is MNHEY and CDR2 is SMNVEV (reference sequence). The CDR3 covers 16 residues. The CDR3 DNA reads TGTGCCAGCAGTTTAGAGTTGGCGGGAGGCTACAATGAGCAGTTCTTC. Its protein is CASSLELAGGYNEQFF.

The J gene is TRBJ2-5, the V gene TRBV2; D unresolved. This CDR3 has 13 residues. CDR1 is SNHLY, CDR2 FYNNEI, per germline. Trimming cost V 3 bases and J 2 bases, with 7 bases left between them. The CDR3 loop is CASSDYGQETQYF. CDR3 DNA sequence: TGTGCCAGCAGTGACTACGGTCAAGAGACCCAGTACTTC.

This clone was observed a single time. The rearrangement links TRBV27 to TRBJ2-1; a possible D gene is TRBD2 (6 bases). Trimming cost V 3 bases and J 10 bases, with 13 bases left between them. The CDR3 has 13 amino acids. Germline assignment: CDR1 MNHEY and CDR2 SMNVEV (reference sequence). The CDR3 here is CASSFTSPPEQFF. The CDR3 DNA reads TGTGCCAGCAGTTTTACTAGCCCGCCGGAGCAGTTCTTC.

The chain employs TRBV4-2 and TRBJ1-4; a possible D gene is TRBD1 (6 bases). The germline V gene has CDR1 LGHNA and CDR2 YNFKEQ. The CDR3 totals 14 residues. Trimming pared 2 bases from V and 4 bases from J, leaving 8 bases between. CDR3 sequence reads: CASSQTGRNEKLFF. CDR3 coding DNA: TGTGCCAGCAGCCAAACAGGGCGTAATGAAAAACTGTTTTTT.

The V call is TRBV28, the J call TRBJ2-2; 8 bases are shared with TRBD1. The length of the CDR3 is 15 residues. Germline V lookup: CDR1 MDHEN, CDR2 SYDVKM. Losses at the gene ends were 8 bases for V and 7 bases for J; bases not matched to a gene: 12. This CDR3 reads CASCGQGAIGGELFF. As DNA, the CDR3 is TGTGCCAGCTGCGGTCAGGGGGCGATCGGCGGGGAGCTGTTTTTT.

This chain joins TRBV5-4 and TRBJ2-3, with 7 bases identical to TRBD2. Germline trimming cut 0 bases from V and 6 bases from J; bases unmatched to any gene: 7. This CDR3 contains 15 residues. Germline V gene data show CDR1 as SGHNT and CDR2 as YYREEE (reference sequence). This CDR3 reads CASSLGGGPRDTQYF. The CDR3 DNA reads TGTGCCAGCAGCTTGGGGGGAGGGCCAAGGGATACGCAGTATTTT.

A note on this clone: Lacking the conserved final phenylalanine or tryptophan, this CDR3 likely reflects a read error. The limits of the CDR3 on the DNA are not certain, so only TCRdb's listed CDR3 is given. V usage is TRBV6-1 and J usage is TRBJ2-3; the D call TRBD1 from the table was never checked on the DNA. Germline V gene data show CDR1 as MNHNS and CDR2 as SASEGT. The CDR3 is 9 amino acids in total, end residues counted. This CDR3 reads CATASRTRG.

The V and J genes are TRBV5-1 and TRBJ1-3; 7 bases map to TRBD1. The CDR3 has 15 residues. Germline trimming cut 8 bases from V and 2 bases from J; bases unmatched to any gene: 10. Looked up from germline, CDR1 is SGHRS and CDR2 is YFSETQ. CDR3 protein: CASQQGTLAGNTIYF. For the CDR3, the DNA is TGCGCCAGTCAACAGGGGACGTTGGCTGGAAACACCATATATTTT.

J is TRBJ1-1 and V is TRBV4-3; D unclear. The CDR3 extends over 15 amino acids. V was cut by 4 bases and J by 3 bases, with 15 bases left in between. CDR1 LGHNA and CDR2 YSLEER come from the germline V gene. The CDR3 sequence is CASSPVGFWDTEAFF. The CDR3 DNA follows: TGCGCCAGCAGCCCGGTGGGGTTCTGGGACACTGAAGCTTTCTTT.

This clone was seen a few times. The genes are TRBV27 and TRBJ2-2; TRBD2 aligns across 10 bases. The V gene's germline CDR1 is MNHEY and CDR2 SMNVEV (reference sequence). V lost 7 bases to trimming and J lost 5 bases; unmatched junction nucleotides: 10. The CDR3 is 16 amino acids. The CDR3 reads CASMTEGLARTGELFF. In DNA, the CDR3 is TGTGCCAGCATGACCGAGGGACTAGCGCGGACCGGGGAGCTGTTTTTT.

V usage is TRBV7-2 and J usage is TRBJ2-1; unclear D gene. The CDR3 has 12 amino acids. The germline V gene has CDR1 SGHTA and CDR2 FQGNSA. V was pared by 5 bases and J by 10 bases, with 12 bases between. The CDR3 protein is CASSLNRAEQFF. CDR3 DNA sequence: TGTGCCAGCAGCCTAAACCGGGCCGAGCAGTTCTTC.

This chain links TRBV27 with TRBJ2-2, with unresolved D. The V and J ends lost 4 bases and 6 bases respectively, with 6 bases between them. Germline CDR1 reads MNHEY; CDR2 reads SMNVEV (reference sequence). The CDR3 loop spans 12 amino acids. The CDR3 bases are TGTGCCAGCAGTTGGGGTTCCGGGGAGCTGTTTTTT. Translating it yields CASSWGSGELFF.